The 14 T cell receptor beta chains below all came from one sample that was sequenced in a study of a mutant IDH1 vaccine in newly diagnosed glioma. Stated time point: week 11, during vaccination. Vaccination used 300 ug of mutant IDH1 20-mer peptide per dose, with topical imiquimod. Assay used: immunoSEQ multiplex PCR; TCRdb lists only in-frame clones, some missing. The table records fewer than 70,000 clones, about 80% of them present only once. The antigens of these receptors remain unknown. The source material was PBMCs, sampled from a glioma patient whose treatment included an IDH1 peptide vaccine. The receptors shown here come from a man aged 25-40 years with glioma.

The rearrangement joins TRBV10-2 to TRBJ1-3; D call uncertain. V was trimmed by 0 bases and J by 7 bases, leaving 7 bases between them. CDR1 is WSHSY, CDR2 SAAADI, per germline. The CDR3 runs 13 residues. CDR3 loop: CASSESVRNTIYF. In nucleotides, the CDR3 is TGCGCCAGCAGTGAGTCGGTGAGGAACACCATATATTTT.

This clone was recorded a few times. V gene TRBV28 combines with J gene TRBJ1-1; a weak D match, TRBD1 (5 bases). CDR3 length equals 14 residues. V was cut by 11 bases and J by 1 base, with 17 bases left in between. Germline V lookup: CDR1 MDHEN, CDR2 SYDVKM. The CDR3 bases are TGTGCCGGGCGAGACCAGGGCCAGAACACTGAAGCTTTCTTT. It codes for CAGRDQGQNTEAFF.

CDR3 nucleotides: TGTGCCAGCAGCTTAGCCGTTAGTAACAGTTGGAATGAAAAACTGTTTTTT. Translated: CASSLAVSNSWNEKLFF. The V call is TRBV7-9, the J call TRBJ1-4; D is unresolved. The germline CDR1 and CDR2 sequences are SEHNR and FQNEAQ (reference sequence). Trimming cost V 0 bases and J 5 bases, with 16 bases left between them. The CDR3 runs 17 residues.

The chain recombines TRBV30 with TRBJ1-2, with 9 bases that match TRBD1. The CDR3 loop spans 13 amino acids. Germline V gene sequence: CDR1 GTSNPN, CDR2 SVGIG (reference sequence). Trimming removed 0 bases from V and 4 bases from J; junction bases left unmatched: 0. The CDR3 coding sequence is TGTGCCTGGAGTGTACAGGGGGCCTATGGCTACACCTTC. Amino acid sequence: CAWSVQGAYGYTF.

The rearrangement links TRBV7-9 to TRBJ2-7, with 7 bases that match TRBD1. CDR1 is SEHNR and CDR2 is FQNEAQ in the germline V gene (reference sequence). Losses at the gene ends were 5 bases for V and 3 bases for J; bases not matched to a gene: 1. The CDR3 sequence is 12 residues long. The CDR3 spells CASSRQGYEQYF. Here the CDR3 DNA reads TGTGCCAGCAGCCGACAGGGCTACGAGCAGTACTTC.

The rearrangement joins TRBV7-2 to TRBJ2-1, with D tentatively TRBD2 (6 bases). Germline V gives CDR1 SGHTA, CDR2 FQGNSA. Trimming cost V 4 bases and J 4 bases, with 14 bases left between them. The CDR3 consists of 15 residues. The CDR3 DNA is TGTGCCAGCAGCTCCTGGAAGGCGGGGTACAATGAGCAGTTCTTC. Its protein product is CASSSWKAGYNEQFF.

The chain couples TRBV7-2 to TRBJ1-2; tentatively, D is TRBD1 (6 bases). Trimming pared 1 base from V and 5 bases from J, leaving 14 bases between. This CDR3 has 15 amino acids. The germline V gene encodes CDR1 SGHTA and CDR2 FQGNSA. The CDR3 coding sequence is TGTGCCAGCAGCTTAGTGTCAGGACAGTCTTATGGCTACACCTTC. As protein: CASSLVSGQSYGYTF.

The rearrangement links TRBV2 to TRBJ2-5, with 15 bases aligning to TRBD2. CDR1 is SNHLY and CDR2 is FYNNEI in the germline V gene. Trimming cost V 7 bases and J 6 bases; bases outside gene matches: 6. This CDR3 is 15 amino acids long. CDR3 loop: CASTRTSGGAQTQYF. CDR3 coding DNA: TGTGCCAGCACCCGGACTAGCGGGGGGGCTCAGACCCAGTACTTC. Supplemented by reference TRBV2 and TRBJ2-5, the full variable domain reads EPEVTQTPSHQVTQMGQEVILRCVPISNHLYFYWYRQILGQKVEFLVSFYNNEISEKSEIFDDQFSVERPDGSNFTLKIRSTKLEDSAMYFCASTRTSGGAQTQYFGPGTRLLVL.

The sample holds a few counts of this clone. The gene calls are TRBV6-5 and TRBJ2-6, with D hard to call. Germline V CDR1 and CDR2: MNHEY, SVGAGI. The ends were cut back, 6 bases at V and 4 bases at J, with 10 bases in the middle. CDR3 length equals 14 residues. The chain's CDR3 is CASRVSAGANVLTF. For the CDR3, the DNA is TGTGCCAGCAGGGTATCGGCGGGGGCCAACGTCCTGACTTTC.

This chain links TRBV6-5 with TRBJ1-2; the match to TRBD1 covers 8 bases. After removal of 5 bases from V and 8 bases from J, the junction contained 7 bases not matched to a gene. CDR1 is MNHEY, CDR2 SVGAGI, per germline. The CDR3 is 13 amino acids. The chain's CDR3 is CASSNRGLRGYTF. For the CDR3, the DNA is TGTGCCAGCAGTAACAGGGGGTTGCGAGGCTACACCTTC.

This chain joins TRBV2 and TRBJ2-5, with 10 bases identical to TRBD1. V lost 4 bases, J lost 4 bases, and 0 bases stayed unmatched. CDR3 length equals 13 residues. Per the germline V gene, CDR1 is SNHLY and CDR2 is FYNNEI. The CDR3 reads CASSGTGGETQYF. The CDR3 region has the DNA TGTGCCAGCAGTGGGACAGGGGGAGAGACCCAGTACTTC. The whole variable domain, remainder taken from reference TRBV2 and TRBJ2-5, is EPEVTQTPSHQVTQMGQEVILRCVPISNHLYFYWYRQILGQKVEFLVSFYNNEISEKSEIFDDQFSVERPDGSNFTLKIRSTKLEDSAMYFCASSGTGGETQYFGPGTRLLVL.

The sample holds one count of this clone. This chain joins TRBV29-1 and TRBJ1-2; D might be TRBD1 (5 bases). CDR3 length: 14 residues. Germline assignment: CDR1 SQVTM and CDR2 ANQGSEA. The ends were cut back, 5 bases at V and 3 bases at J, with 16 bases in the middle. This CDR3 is CSVRGGGGDYGYTF. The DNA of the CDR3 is TGCAGCGTTCGTGGCGGGGGAGGGGACTATGGCTACACCTTC.

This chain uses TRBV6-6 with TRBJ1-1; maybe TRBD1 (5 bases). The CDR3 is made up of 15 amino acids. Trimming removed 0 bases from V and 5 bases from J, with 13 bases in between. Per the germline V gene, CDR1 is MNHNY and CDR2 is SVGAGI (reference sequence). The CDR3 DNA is TGTGCCAGCAGTTACTCGAATAGGAAGGGGACTGAAGCTTTCTTT. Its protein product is CASSYSNRKGTEAFF.

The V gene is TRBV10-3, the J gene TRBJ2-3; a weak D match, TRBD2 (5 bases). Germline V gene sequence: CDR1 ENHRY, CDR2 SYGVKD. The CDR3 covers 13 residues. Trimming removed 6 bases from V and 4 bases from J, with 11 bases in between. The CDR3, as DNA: TGTGCCATCAGGGGCCTAGCACCAGATACGCAGTATTTT. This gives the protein CAIRGLAPDTQYF.